This T cell receptor (beta chain) came from a study of blood T cell repertoires in COVID-19. Study context: Acute-phase and convalescent COVID-19 samples originated in the United States, Italy and Spain.

The CDR3 has 12 amino acids. Germline loops: CDR1 SQVTM, CDR2 ANQGSEA. V trimming: 8 bases; J trimming: 4 bases; junction bases outside the gene matches: 7. Original processing methods: Reference gene primer amplification in the assay estimated nucleated cell counts. The table came from immunoSEQ multiplex PCR; TCRdb's copy has only in-frame clones and leaves some out. From that table come the V and J calls and clone size; the DNA was used to work out D and trimming. The table has almost 400,000 clones, more than 70% seen once. Sequences were obtained from peripheral blood. V is TRBV29-1 and J is TRBJ1-1; 7 nucleotides agree with TRBD1. This clonotype originated in a woman in her fifties or sixties with COVID-19, enrolled during active disease. CDR3 nucleotides: TGCAGCACCTTGACAGGGAGCACTGAAGCTTTCTTT. Translation: CSTLTGSTEAFF.